This TCR beta chain was profiled in a study of CD8+CD57+ T cells in acquired aplastic anemia. Turning to the study itself: Yields of DNA that came from sorted CD4+ and CD8+ cells averaged approximately 3.5 ug. General study results and limits: Patients and controls shared twenty-nine CD8+ CDR3 sequences, which appeared highly expressed in patients and within their immunodominant clones. Patient and control CD8+ Simpson's diversity was not significantly different.

This clonotype has more than one count but fewer than ten. Its cognate antigen is unknown. This CDR3 contains 16 residues. CDR1 and CDR2 (germline): SEHNR, FQNEAQ (reference sequence). J gave up 3 bases and V 1 base, and 6 bases lay outside the gene matches. Genomic DNA templated the TCR beta VDJ and CDR3 profiling. TCRdb re-analysed the reads in MiXCR, keeping a single row per CDR3 protein. This repertoire shows 150,000 to 200,000 distinct CDR3 sequences, around three fifths found once; its top ten account for 35% to 55%. This chain joins TRBV7-9 and TRBJ2-5, with 9 bases lining up with TRBD1. The specimen was sorted CD4+, CD8+, or CD8+CD57+ T cells (not recorded which) from PBMCs. This TCR derives from a human donor with severe aplastic anemia or a healthy control (not recorded which). The CDR3: CASSLEGQGMEETQYF. DNA of the CDR3: TGTGCCAGCAGCTTAGAGGGACAGGGTATGGAAGAGACCCAGTACTTC. The full variable domain, with the rest looked up from reference TRBV7-9 and TRBJ2-5, is DTGVSQNPRHKITKRGQNVTFRCDPISEHNRLYWYRQTLGQGPEFLTYFQNEAQLEKSRLLSDRFSAERPKGSFSTLEIQRTEQGDSAMYLCASSLEGQGMEETQYFGPGTRLLVL.